Reported below is one T cell receptor (beta chain). Repertoires were generated with immunoSEQ multiplex PCR, while TCRdb's copy carries only in-frame clones and drops some. This table has tens of thousands of clones, about 93% appearing once. These data belong to a study of technical replicates of blood from a handful of donors. Material: T cells isolated from PBMCs. This sequence was found in a human donor in good health.

CDR3 in DNA: TGTGCCAGCAGCCCAAGCCGGGACAGGGGGGAAGGGGGCCAGTACTTC. The encoded protein is CASSPSRDRGEGGQYF. This sequence joins TRBV11-3 and TRBJ2-5; 11 bases are a match to TRBD1. Germline CDR1 reads SGHNT; CDR2 reads YENEEA. The CDR3 extends over 16 amino acids. V shed 5 bases, J shed 10 bases, and the junction held 15 bases outside the gene matches.